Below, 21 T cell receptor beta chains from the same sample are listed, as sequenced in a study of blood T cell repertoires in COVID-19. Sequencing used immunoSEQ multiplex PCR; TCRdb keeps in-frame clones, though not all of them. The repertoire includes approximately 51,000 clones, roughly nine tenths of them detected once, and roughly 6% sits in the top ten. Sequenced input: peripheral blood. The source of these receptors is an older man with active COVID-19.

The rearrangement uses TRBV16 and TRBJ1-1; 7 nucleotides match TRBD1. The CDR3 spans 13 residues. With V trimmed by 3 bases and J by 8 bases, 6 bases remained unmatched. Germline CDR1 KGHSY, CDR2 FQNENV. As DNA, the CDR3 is TGTGCCAGCAGCCACCCAAACAGGGGAGAAGCTTTCTTT. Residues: CASSHPNRGEAFF.

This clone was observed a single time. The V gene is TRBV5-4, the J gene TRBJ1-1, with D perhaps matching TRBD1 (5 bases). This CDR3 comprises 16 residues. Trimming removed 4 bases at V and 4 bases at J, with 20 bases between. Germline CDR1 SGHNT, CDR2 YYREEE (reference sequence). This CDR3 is CASSRIDAGPGTEAFF. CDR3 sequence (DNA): TGTGCCAGCAGCCGGATTGATGCAGGGCCGGGCACTGAAGCTTTCTTT.

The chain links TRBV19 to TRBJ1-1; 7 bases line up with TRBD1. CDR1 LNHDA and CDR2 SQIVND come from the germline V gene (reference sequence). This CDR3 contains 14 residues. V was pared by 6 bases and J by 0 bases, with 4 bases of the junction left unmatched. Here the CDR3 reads CASRPGTVNTEAFF. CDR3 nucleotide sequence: TGTGCCAGTAGGCCCGGGACAGTGAACACTGAAGCTTTCTTT. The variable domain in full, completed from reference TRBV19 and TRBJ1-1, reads DGGITQSPKYLFRKEGQNVTLSCEQNLNHDAMYWYRQDPGQGLRLIYYSQIVNDFQKGDIAEGYSVSREKKESFPLTVTSAQKNPTAFYLCASRPGTVNTEAFFGQGTRLTVV.

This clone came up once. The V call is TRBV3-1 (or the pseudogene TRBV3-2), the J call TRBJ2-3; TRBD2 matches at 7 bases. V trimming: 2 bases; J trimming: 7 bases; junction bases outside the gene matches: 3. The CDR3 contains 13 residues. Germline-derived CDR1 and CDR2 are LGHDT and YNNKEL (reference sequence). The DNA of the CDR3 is TGTGCCAGCAGCCAAACTAGCGAAAATACGCAGTATTTT. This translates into CASSQTSENTQYF.

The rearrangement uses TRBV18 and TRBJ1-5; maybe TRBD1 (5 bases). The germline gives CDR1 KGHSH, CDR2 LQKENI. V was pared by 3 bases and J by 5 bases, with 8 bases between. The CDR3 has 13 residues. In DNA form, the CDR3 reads TGTGCCAGCTCACCTACGGGGGATCAGCCCCAGCATTTT. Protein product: CASSPTGDQPQHF.

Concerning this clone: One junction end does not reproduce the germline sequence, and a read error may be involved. The CDR3 here is CASSGGPGDTQYF. CDR3 nucleotides: TGTGCCAGTAGCGGGGGGCCCGGGGATACGCAGTATTTT. V is TRBV9 and J is TRBJ2-3; 10 nucleotides line up with TRBD2. The CDR3 spans 13 residues. Germline lookup yields CDR1 SGDLS and CDR2 YYNGEE.

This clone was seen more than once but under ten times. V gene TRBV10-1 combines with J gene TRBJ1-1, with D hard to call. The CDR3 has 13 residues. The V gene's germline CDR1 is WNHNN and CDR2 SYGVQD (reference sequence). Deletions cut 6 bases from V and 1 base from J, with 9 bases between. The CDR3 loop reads CASRVQQNTEAFF. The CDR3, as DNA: TGCGCCAGCAGGGTACAGCAGAACACTGAAGCTTTCTTT.

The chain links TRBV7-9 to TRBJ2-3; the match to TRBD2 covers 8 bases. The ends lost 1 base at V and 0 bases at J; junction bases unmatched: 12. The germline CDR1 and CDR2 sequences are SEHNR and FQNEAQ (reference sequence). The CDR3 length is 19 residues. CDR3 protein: CASSLDVSGEPFSTDTQYF. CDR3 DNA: TGTGCCAGCAGCTTAGATGTTAGCGGGGAACCCTTTAGCACAGATACGCAGTATTTT.

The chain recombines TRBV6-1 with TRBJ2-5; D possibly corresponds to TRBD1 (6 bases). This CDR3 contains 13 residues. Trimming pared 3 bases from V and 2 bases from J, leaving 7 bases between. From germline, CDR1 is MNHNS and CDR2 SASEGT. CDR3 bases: TGTGCCAGCAGTGAGGACAGACAAGAGACCCAGTACTTC. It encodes CASSEDRQETQYF.

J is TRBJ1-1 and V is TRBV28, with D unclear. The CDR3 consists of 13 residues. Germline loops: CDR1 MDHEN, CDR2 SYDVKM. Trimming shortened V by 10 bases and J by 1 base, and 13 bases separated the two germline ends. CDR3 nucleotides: TGTGCCACACACGCGGCCCGGAACACTGAAGCTTTCTTT. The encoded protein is CATHAARNTEAFF.

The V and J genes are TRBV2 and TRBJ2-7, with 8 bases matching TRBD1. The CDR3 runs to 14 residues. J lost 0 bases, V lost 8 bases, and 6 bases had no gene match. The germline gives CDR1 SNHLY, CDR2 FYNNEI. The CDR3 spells CASRNRGSSYEQYF. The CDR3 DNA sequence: TGTGCCAGCCGCAACAGGGGGAGCTCCTACGAGCAGTACTTC. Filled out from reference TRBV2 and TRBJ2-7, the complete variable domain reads EPEVTQTPSHQVTQMGQEVILRCVPISNHLYFYWYRQILGQKVEFLVSFYNNEISEKSEIFDDQFSVERPDGSNFTLKIRSTKLEDSAMYFCASRNRGSSYEQYFGPGTRLTVT.

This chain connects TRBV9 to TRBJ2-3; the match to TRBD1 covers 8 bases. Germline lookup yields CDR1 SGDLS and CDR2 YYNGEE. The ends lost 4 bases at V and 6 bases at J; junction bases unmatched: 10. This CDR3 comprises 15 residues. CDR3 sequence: CASSRTNRGTDTQYF. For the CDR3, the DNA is TGTGCCAGCAGCCGAACCAACAGGGGGACCGATACGCAGTATTTT.

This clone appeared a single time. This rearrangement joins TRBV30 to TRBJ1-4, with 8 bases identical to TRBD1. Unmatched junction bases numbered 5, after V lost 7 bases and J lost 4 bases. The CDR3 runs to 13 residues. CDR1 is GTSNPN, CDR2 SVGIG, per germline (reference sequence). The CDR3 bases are TGTGCCTATCGACAGGGGTTTAATGAAAAACTGTTTTTT. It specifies CAYRQGFNEKLFF.

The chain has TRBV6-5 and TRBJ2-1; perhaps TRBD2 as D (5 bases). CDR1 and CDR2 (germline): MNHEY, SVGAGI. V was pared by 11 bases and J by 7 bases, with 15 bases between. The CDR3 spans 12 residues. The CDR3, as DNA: TGTGCCTCATATGGAGGCGGGAATGAGCAGTTCTTC. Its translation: CASYGGGNEQFF.

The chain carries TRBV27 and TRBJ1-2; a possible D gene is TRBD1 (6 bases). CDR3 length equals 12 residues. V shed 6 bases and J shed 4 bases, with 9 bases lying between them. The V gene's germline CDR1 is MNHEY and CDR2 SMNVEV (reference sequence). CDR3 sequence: CASRQGPYGYTF. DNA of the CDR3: TGTGCCAGCAGGCAGGGGCCCTATGGCTACACCTTC.

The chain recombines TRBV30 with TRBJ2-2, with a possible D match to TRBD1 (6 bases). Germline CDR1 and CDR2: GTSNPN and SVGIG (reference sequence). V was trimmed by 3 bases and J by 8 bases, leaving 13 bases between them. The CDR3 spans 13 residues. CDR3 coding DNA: TGTGCCTGGAGGACACAGGGTACAGGGGAGCTGTTTTTT. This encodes CAWRTQGTGELFF. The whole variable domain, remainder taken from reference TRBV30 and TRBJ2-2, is SQTIHQWPATLVQPVGSPLSLECTVEGTSNPNLYWYRQAAGRGLQLLFYSVGIGQISSEVPQNLSASRPQDRQFILSSKKLLLSDSGFYLCAWRTQGTGELFFGEGSRLTVL.

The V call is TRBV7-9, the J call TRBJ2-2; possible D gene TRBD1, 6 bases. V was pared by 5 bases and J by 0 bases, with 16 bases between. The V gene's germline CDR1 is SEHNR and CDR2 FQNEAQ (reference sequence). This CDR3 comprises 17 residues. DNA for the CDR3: TGTGCCAGCAGCCCCAGATCCGGGACATCGAACACCGGGGAGCTGTTTTTT. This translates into CASSPRSGTSNTGELFF.

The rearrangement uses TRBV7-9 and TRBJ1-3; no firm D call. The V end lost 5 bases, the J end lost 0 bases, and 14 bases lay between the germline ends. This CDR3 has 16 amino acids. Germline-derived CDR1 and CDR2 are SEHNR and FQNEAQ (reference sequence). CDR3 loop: CASSGAAPISGNTIYF. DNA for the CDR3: TGTGCCAGCAGCGGAGCGGCCCCGATCTCTGGAAACACCATATATTTT.

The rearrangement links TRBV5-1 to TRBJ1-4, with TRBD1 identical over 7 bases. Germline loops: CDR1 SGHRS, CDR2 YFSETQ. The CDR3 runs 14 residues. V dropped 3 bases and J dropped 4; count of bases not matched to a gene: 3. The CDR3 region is CASSSGGGNEKLFF. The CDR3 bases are TGCGCCAGCAGCTCAGGGGGAGGTAATGAAAAACTGTTTTTT.

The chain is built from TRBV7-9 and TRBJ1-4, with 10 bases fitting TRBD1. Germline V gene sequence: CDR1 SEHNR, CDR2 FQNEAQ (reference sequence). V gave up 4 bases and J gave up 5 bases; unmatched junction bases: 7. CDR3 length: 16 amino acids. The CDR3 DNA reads TGTGCCAGCAGCTCTCTGACAGGGGGCGGGAATGAAAAACTGTTTTTT. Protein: CASSSLTGGGNEKLFF.

The DNA of the CDR3 is TGTGCCATCAGTGAGTCAGCCTACTATGGCTACACCTTC. Encoded protein: CAISESAYYGYTF. This rearrangement joins TRBV10-3 to TRBJ1-2; D not certain. V was pared by 0 bases and J by 3 bases, with 5 bases between. This CDR3 region has 13 residues. The germline CDR1 and CDR2 sequences are ENHRY and SYGVKD.